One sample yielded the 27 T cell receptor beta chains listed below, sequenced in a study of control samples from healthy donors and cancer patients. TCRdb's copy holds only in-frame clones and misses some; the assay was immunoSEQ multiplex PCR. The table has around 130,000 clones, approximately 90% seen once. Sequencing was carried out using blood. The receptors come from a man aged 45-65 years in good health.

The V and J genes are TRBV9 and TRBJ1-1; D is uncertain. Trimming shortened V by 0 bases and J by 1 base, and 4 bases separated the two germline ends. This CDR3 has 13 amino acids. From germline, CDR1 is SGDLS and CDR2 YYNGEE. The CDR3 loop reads CASSVEGNTEAFF. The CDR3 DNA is TGTGCCAGCAGCGTAGAAGGGAACACTGAAGCTTTCTTT. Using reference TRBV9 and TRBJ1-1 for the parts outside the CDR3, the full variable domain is DSGVTQTPKHLITATGQRVTLRCSPRSGDLSVYWYQQSLDQGLQFLIQYYNGEERAKGNILERFSAQQFPDLHSELNLSSLELGDSALYFCASSVEGNTEAFFGQGTRLTVV.

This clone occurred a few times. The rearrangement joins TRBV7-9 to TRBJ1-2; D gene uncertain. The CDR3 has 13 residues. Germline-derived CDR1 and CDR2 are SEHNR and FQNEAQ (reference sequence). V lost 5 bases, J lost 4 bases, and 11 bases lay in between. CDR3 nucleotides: TGTGCCAGCAGCCCGACGGAGGCCTATGGCTACACCTTC. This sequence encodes CASSPTEAYGYTF.

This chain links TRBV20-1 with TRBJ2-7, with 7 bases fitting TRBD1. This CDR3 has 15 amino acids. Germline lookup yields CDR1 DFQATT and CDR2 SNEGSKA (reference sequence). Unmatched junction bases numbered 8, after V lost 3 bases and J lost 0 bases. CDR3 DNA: TGCAGTGCTAGTTCCGGACAGGTTAACTCCTACGAGCAGTACTTC. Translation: CSASSGQVNSYEQYF.

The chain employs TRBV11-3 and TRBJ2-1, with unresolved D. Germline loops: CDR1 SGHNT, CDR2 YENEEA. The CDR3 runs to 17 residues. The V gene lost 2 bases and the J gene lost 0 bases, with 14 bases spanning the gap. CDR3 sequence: CASSLFRPSSSYNEQFF. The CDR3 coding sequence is TGTGCCAGCAGCTTATTCAGGCCTTCTAGCTCCTACAATGAGCAGTTCTTC. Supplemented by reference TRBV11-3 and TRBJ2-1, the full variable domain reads EAGVVQSPRYKIIEKKQPVAFWCNPISGHNTLYWYLQNLGQGPELLIRYENEEAVDDSQLPKDRFSAERLKGVDSTLKIQPAELGDSAVYLCASSLFRPSSSYNEQFFGPGTRLTVL.

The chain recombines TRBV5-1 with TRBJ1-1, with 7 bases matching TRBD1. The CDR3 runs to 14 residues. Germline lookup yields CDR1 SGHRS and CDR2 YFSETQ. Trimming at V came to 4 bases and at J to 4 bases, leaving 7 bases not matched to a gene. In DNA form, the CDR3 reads TGCGCCAGCAGCGTGACAGGGAGTGGCACTGAAGCTTTCTTT. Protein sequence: CASSVTGSGTEAFF.

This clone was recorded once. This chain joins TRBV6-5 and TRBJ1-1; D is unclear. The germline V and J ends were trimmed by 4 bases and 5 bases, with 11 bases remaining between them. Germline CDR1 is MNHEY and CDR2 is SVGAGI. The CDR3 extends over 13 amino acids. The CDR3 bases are TGTGCCAGCAGTTCCATTATAGAAACTGAAGCTTTCTTT. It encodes CASSSIIETEAFF.

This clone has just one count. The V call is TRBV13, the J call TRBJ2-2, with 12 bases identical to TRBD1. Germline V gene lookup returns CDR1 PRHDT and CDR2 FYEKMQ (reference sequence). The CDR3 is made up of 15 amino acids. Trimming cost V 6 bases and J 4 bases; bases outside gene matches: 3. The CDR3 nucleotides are TGTGCCAGCAGGCCGGGACAGGGGGCCACCGGGGAGCTGTTTTTT. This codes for CASRPGQGATGELFF. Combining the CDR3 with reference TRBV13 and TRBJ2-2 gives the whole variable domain AAGVIQSPRHLIKEKRETATLKCYPIPRHDTVYWYQQGPGQDPQFLISFYEKMQSDKGSIPDRFSAQQFSDYHSELNMSSLELGDSALYFCASRPGQGATGELFFGEGSRLTVL.

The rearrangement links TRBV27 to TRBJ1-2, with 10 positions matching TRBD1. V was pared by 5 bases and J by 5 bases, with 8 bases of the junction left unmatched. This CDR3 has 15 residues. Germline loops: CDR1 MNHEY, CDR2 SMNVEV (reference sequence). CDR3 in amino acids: CASSPQTGGGYGYTF. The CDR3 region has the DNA TGTGCCAGCAGTCCCCAGACAGGGGGCGGGTATGGCTACACCTTC.

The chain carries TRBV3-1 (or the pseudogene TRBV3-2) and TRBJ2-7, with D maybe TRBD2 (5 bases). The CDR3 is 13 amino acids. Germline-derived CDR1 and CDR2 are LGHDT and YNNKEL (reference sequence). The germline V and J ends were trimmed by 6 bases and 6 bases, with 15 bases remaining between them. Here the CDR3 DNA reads TGTGCCAGCAGGCGGAGCGGAGTGGGCGAGCAGTACTTC. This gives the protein CASRRSGVGEQYF.

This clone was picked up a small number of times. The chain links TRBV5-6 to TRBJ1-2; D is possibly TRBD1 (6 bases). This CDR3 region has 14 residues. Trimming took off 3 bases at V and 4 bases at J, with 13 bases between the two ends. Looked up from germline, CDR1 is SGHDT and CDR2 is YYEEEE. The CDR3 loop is CASSYDRSSYGYTF. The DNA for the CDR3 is TGTGCCAGCAGCTATGACAGGTCAAGCTATGGCTACACCTTC.

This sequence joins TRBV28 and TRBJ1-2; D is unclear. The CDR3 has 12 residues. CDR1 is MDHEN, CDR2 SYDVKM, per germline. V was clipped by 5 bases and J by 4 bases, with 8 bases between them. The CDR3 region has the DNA TGTGCCAGCAGTCCCGCTAGCTATGGCTACACCTTC. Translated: CASSPASYGYTF.

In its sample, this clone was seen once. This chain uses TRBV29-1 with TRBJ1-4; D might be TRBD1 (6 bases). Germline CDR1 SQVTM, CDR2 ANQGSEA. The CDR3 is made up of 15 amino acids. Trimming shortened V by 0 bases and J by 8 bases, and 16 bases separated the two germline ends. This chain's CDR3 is CSVEEWGTGGEKLFF. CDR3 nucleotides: TGCAGCGTTGAAGAGTGGGGGACCGGGGGCGAAAAACTGTTTTTT.

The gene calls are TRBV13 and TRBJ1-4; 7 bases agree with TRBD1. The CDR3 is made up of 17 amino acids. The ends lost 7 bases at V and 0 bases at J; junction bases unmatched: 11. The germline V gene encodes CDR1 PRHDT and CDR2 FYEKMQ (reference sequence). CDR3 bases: TGTGCCAGCACCGATTCCAGGGGGGGAGCAACTAATGAAAAACTGTTTTTT. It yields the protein CASTDSRGGATNEKLFF.

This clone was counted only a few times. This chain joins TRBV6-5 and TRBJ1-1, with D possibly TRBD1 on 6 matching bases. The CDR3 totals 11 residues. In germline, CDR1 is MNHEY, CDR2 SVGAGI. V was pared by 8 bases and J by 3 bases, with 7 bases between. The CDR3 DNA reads TGTGCCAGCGAGGGGGACACTGAAGCTTTCTTT. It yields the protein CASEGDTEAFF.

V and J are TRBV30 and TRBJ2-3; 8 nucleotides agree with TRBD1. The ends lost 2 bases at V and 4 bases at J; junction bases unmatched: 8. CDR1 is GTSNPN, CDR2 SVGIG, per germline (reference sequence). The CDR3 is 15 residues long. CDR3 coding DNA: TGTGCCTGGAGTTACGGACAGGGATTTGCAGATACGCAGTATTTT. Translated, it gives CAWSYGQGFADTQYF.

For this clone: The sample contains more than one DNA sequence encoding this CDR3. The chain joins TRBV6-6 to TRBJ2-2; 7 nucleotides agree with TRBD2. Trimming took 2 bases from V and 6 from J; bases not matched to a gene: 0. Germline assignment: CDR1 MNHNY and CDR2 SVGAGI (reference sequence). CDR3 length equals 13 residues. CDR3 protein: CASSYGGAGELFF. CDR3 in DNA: TGTGCCAGCAGTTACGGGGGGGCCGGGGAGCTGTTTTTT.

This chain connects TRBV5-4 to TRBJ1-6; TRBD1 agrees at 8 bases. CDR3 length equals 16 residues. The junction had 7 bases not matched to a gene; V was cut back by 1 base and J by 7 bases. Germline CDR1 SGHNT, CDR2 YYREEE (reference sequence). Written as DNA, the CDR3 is TGTGCCAGCAGCTTGAGTCTCGGACAGGGAAATTCACCCCTCCACTTT. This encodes CASSLSLGQGNSPLHF.

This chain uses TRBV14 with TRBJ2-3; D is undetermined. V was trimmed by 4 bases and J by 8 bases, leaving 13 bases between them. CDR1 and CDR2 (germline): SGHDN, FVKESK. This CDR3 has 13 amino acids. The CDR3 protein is CASSRASLGTQYF. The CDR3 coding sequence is TGTGCCAGCAGCCGAGCCAGTCTCGGTACGCAGTATTTT.

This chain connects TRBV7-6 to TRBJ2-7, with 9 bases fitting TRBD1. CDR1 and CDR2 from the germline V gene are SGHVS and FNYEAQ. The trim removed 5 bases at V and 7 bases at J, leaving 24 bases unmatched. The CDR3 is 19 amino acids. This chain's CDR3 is CASSPGVISSRVGTGEQYF. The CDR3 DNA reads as TGTGCCAGCAGCCCCGGGGTTATTTCGTCGAGGGTGGGGACAGGGGAGCAGTACTTC.

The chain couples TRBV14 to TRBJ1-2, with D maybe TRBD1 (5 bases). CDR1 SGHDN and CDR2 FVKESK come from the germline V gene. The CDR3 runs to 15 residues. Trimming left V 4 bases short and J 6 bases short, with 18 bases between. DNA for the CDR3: TGTGCCAGCAGCCCGAGGACACTCCCGGGCGATGGCTACACCTTC. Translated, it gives CASSPRTLPGDGYTF.

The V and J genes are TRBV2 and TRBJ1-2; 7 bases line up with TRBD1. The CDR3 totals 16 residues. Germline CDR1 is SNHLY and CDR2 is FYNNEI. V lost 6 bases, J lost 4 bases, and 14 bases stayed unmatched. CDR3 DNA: TGTGCCAGCAGCGATACGGCGGGAGGGGGCTTCTATGGCTACACCTTC. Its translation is CASSDTAGGGFYGYTF. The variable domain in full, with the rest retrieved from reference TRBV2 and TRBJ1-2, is EPEVTQTPSHQVTQMGQEVILRCVPISNHLYFYWYRQILGQKVEFLVSFYNNEISEKSEIFDDQFSVERPDGSNFTLKIRSTKLEDSAMYFCASSDTAGGGFYGYTFGSGTRLTVV.

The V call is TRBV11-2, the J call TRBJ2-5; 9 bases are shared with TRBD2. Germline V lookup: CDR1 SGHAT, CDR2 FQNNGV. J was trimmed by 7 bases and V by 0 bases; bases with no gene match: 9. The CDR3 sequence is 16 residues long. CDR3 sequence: CASSLEASGALGTQYF. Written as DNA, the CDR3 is TGTGCCAGCAGCTTAGAGGCTAGCGGGGCGCTGGGGACCCAGTACTTC.

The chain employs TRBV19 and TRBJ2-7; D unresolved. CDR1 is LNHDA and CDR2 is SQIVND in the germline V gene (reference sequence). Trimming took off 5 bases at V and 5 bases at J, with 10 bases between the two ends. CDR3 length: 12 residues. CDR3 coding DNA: TGTGCCAGTAGTCTGGGTACGGACGAGCAGTACTTC. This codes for CASSLGTDEQYF.

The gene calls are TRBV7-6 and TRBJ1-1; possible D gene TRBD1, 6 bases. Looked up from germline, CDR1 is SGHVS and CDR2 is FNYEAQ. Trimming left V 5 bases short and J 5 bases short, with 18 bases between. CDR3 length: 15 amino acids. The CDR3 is CASSTQQGGGTEAFF. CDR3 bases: TGTGCCAGCAGCACGCAACAGGGCGGAGGTACTGAAGCTTTCTTT.

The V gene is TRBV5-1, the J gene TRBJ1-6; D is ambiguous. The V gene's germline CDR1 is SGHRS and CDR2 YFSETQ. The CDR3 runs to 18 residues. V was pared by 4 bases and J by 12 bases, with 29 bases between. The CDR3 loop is CASSGGRGRAADRGPLHF. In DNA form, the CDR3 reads TGCGCCAGCAGCGGTGGGAGAGGCCGGGCTGCGGACCGAGGACCCCTCCACTTT.

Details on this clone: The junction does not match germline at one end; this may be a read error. In DNA, the CDR3 is TGTGCCAGCACCGTATCGACTTGGGACAATGAGCAGTTCTTC. It yields the protein CASTVSTWDNEQFF. V usage is TRBV9 and J usage is TRBJ2-1; D not certain. The length of the CDR3 is 14 residues. CDR1 is SGDLS, CDR2 YYNGEE, per germline.

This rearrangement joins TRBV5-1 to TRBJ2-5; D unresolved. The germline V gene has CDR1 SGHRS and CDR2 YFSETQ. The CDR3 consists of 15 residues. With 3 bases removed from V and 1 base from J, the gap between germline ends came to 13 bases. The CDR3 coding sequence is TGCGCCAGCAGCTACCTCGGTTTGCCCCAAGAGACCCAGTACTTC. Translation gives CASSYLGLPQETQYF.